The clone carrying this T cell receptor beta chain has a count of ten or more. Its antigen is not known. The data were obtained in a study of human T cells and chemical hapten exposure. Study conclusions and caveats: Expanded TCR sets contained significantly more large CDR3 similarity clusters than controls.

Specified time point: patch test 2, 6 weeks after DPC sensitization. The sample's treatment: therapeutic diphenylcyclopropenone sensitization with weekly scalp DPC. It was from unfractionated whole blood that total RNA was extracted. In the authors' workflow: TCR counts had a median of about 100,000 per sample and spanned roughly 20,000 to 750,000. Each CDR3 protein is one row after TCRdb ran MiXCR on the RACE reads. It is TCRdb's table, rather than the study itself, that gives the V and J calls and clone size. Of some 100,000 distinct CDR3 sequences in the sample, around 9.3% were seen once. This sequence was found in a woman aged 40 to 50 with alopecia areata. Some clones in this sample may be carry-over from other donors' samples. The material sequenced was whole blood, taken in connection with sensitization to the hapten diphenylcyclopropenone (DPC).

CDR3 in DNA: TGTGCCAGCAGGTTCGGCCGGGACGGCAACACTGAAGCTTTCTTT. Translated: CASRFGRDGNTEAFF. V usage is TRBV14 and J usage is TRBJ1-1; a weak D match, TRBD1 (5 bases). The CDR3 is 15 amino acids. CDR1 and CDR2 (germline): SGHDN, FVKESK. Between the trimmed V and J ends, which lost 6 bases and 2 bases, there was a span of 16 bases.